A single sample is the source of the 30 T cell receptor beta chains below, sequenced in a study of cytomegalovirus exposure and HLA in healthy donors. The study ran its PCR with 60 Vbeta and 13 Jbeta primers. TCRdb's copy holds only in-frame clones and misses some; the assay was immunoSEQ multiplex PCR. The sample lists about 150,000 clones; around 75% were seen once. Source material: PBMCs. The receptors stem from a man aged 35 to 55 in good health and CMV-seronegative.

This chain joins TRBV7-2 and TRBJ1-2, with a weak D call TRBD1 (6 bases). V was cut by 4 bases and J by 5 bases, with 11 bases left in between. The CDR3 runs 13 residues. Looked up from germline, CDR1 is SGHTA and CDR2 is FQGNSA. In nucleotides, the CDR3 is TGTGCCAGCAGCTCCATGACAGGTTATGGCTACACCTTC. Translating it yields CASSSMTGYGYTF.

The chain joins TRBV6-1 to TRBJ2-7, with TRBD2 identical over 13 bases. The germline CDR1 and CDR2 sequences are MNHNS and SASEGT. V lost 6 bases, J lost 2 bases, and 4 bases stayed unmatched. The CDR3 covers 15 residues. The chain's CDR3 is CASSITSGGAYEQYF. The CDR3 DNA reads TGTGCCAGCAGCATAACTAGCGGGGGGGCCTACGAGCAGTACTTC.

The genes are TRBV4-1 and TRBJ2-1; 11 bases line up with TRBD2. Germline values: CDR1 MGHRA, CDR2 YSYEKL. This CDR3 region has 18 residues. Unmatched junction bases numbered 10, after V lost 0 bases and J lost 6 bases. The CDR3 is CASSQERLAGGPGNEQFF. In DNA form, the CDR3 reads TGCGCCAGCAGCCAAGAAAGATTAGCGGGAGGGCCTGGCAATGAGCAGTTCTTC.

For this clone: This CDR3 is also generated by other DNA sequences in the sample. CDR3 DNA: TGTGCCAGCAGGTCGGGACAGCTTAATCAGCCCCAGCATTTT. Its protein is CASRSGQLNQPQHF. This chain links TRBV27 with TRBJ1-5; the match to TRBD1 covers 7 bases. The CDR3 totals 14 residues. The germline V gene encodes CDR1 MNHEY and CDR2 SMNVEV (reference sequence). The ends lost 6 bases at V and 4 bases at J; junction bases unmatched: 6.

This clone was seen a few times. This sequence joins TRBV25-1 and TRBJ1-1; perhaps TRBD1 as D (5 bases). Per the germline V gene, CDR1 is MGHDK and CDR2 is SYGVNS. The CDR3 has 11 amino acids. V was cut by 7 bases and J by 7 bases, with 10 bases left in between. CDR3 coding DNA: TGTGCCAGCACCCAGGGTTTTGAAGCTTTCTTT. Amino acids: CASTQGFEAFF.

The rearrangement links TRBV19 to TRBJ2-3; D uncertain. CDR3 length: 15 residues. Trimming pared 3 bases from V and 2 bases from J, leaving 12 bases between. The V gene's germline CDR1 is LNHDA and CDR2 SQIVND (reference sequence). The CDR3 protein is CASSMQRLSTDTQYF. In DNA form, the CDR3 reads TGTGCCAGTAGTATGCAGAGACTCTCCACAGATACGCAGTATTTT.

This CDR3 is CASSDPGQGAGELFF. The CDR3 nucleotides read TGTGCCAGCAGTGACCCGGGACAGGGGGCCGGGGAGCTGTTTTTT. The genes are TRBV6-1 and TRBJ2-2; 11 bases agree with TRBD1. The CDR3 contains 15 residues. J lost 6 bases, V lost 3 bases, and 3 bases had no gene match. Per germline, CDR1 MNHNS and CDR2 SASEGT.

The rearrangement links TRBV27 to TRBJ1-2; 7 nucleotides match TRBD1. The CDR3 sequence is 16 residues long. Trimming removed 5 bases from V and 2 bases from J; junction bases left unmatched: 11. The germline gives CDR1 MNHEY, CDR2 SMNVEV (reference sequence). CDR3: CASSRNSEQGNYGYTF. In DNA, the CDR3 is TGTGCCAGCAGTCGAAACTCCGAACAGGGGAACTATGGCTACACCTTC.

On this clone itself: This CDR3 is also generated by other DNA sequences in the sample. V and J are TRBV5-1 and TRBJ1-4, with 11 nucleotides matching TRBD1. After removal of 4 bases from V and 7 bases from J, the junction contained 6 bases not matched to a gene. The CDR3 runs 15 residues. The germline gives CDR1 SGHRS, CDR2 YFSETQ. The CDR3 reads CASSGGQGVGEKLFF. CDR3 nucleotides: TGCGCCAGCAGCGGGGGACAGGGGGTTGGTGAAAAACTGTTTTTT.

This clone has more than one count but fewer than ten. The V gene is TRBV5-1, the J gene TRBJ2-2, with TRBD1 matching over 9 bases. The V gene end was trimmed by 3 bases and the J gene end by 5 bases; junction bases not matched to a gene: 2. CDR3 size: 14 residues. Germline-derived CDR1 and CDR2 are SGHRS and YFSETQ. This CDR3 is CASSWGTGTGELFF. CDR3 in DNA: TGCGCCAGCAGCTGGGGGACAGGGACCGGGGAGCTGTTTTTT.

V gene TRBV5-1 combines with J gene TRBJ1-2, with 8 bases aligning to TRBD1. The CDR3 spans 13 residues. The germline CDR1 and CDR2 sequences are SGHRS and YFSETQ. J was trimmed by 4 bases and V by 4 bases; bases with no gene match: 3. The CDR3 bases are TGCGCCAGCAGCGTTGGGACAGGCTATGGCTACACCTTC. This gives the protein CASSVGTGYGYTF. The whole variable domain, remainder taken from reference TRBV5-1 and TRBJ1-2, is KAGVTQTPRYLIKTRGQQVTLSCSPISGHRSVSWYQQTPGQGLQFLFEYFSETQRNKGNFPGRFSGRQFSNSRSEMNVSTLELGDSALYLCASSVGTGYGYTFGSGTRLTVV.

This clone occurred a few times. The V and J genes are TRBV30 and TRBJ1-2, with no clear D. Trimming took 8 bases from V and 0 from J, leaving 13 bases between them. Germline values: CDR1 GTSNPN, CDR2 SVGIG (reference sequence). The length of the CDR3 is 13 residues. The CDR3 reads CARRGIANYGYTF. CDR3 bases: TGTGCCAGAAGAGGGATAGCTAACTATGGCTACACCTTC. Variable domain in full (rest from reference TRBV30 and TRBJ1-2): SQTIHQWPATLVQPVGSPLSLECTVEGTSNPNLYWYRQAAGRGLQLLFYSVGIGQISSEVPQNLSASRPQDRQFILSSKKLLLSDSGFYLCARRGIANYGYTFGSGTRLTVV.

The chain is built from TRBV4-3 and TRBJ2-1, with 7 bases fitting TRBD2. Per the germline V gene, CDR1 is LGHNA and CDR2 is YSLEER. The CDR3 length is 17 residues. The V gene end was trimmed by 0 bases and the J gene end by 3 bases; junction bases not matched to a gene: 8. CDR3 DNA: TGCGCCAGCAGCCAAGACTGGGGGAGGGCCATCTACAATGAGCAGTTCTTC. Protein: CASSQDWGRAIYNEQFF.

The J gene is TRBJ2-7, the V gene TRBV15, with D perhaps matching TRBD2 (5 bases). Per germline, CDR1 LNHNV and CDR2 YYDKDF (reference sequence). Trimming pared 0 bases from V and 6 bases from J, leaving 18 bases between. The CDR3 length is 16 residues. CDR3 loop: CATSRDFGGSSVEQYF. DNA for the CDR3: TGTGCCACCAGCAGAGATTTTGGCGGGTCCTCGGTCGAGCAGTACTTC. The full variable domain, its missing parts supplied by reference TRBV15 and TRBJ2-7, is DAMVIQNPRYQVTQFGKPVTLSCSQTLNHNVMYWYQQKSSQAPKLLFHYYDKDFNNEADTPDNFQSRRPNTSFCFLDIRSPGLGDTAMYLCATSRDFGGSSVEQYFGPGTRLTVT.

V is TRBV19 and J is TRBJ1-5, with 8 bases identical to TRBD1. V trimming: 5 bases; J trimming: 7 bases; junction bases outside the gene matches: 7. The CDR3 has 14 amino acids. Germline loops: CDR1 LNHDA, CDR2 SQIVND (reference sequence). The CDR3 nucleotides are TGTGCCAGTAGTCCGGGGACAGGAGCCCAGCCCCAGCATTTT. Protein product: CASSPGTGAQPQHF.

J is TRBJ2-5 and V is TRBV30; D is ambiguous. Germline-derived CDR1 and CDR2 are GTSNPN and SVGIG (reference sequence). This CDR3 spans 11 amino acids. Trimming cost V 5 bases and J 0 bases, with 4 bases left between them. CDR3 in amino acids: CAWSDQETQYF. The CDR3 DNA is TGTGCCTGGTCGGACCAAGAGACCCAGTACTTC.

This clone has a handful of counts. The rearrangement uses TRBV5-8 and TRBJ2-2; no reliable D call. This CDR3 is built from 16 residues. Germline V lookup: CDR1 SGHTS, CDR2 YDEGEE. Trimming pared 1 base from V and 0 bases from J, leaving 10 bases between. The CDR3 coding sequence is TGTGCCAGCAGCTTGTTTCCCCCTTCGAACACCGGGGAGCTGTTTTTT. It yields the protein CASSLFPPSNTGELFF.

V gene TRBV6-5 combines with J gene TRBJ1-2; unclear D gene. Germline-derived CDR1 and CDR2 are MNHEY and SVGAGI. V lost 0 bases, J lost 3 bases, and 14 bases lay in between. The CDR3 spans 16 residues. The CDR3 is CASSYSISGFDYGYTF. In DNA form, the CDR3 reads TGTGCCAGCAGTTACTCGATAAGCGGATTTGACTATGGCTACACCTTC.

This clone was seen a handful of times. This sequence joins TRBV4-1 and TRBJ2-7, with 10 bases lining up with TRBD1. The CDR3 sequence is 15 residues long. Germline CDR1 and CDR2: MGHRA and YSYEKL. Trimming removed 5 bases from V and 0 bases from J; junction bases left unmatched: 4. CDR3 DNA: TGCGCCAGCAGCTTGGGACAGGGGTACTCCTACGAGCAGTACTTC. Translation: CASSLGQGYSYEQYF.

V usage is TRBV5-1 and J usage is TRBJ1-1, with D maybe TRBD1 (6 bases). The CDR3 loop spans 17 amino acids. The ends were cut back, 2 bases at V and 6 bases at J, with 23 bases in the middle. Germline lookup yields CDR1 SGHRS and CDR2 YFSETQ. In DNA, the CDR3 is TGCGCCAGCAGCTTAGCTATGGGCACAGGGCCATTTGCTGAAGCTTTCTTT. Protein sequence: CASSLAMGTGPFAEAFF.

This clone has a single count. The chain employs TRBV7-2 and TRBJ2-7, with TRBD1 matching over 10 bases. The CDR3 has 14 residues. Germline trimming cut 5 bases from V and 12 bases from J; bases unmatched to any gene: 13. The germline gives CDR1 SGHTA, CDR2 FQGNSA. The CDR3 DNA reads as TGTGCCAGCAGCCCGAGGTCCGGGACAGGGGAACTGTACTTC. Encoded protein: CASSPRSGTGELYF.

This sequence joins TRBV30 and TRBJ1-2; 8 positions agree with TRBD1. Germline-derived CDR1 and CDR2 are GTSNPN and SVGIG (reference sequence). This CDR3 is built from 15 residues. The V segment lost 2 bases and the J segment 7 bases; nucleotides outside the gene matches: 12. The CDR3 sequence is CAWSRQGAPVGGYTF. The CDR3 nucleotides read TGTGCCTGGAGTCGGCAGGGGGCGCCGGTGGGTGGCTACACCTTC.

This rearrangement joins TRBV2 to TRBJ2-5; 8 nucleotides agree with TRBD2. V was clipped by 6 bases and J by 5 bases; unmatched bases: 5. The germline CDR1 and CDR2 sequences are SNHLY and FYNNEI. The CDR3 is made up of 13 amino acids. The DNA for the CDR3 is TGTGCCAGCAGCGGGAGGGCGTTTGAGACCCAGTACTTC. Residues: CASSGRAFETQYF.

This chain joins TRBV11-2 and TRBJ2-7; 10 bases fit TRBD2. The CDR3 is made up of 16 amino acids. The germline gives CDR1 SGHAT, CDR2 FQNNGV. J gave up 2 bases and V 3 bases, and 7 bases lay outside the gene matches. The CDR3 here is CASSFTSGTLTYEQYF. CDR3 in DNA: TGTGCCAGCAGCTTTACTAGCGGGACCCTTACCTACGAGCAGTACTTC.

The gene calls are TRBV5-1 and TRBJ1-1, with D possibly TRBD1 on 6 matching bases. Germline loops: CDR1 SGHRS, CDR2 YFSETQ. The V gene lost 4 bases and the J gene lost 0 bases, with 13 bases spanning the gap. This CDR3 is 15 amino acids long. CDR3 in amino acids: CASSLGQPLNTEAFF. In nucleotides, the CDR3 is TGCGCCAGCAGCCTAGGACAGCCCCTGAACACTGAAGCTTTCTTT.

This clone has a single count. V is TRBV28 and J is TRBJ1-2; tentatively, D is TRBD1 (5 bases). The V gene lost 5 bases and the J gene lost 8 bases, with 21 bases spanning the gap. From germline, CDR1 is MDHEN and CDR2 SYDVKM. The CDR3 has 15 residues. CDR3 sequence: CASSGGTEITMGYTF. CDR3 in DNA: TGTGCCAGCAGTGGGGGGACGGAGATAACTATGGGCTACACCTTC.

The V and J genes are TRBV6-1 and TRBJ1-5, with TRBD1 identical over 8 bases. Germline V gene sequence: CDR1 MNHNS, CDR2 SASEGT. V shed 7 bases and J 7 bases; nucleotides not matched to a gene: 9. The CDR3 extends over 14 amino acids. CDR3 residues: CASTNQGAYQPQHF. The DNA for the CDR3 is TGTGCCAGCACCAATCAGGGGGCTTACCAGCCCCAGCATTTT.

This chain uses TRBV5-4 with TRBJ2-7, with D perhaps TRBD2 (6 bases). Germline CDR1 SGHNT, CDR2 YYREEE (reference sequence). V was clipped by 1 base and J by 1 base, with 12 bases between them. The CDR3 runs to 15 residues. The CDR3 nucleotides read TGTGCCAGCAGCTTGAGCGGGTTCTTGTCCTACGAGCAGTACTTC. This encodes CASSLSGFLSYEQYF.

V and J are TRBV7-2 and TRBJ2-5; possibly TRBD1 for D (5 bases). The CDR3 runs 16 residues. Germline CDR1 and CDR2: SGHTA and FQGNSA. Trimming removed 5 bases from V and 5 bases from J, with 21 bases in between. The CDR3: CASSLHALGVGETQYF. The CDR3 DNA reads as TGTGCCAGCAGCCTCCATGCCCTAGGGGTTGGGGAGACCCAGTACTTC.

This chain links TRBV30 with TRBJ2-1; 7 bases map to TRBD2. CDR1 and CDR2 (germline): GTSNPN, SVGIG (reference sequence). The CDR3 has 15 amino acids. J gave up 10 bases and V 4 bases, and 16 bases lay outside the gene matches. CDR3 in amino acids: CAWIAYSGNPREQFF. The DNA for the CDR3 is TGTGCCTGGATAGCGTACAGCGGGAACCCCCGGGAGCAGTTCTTC.